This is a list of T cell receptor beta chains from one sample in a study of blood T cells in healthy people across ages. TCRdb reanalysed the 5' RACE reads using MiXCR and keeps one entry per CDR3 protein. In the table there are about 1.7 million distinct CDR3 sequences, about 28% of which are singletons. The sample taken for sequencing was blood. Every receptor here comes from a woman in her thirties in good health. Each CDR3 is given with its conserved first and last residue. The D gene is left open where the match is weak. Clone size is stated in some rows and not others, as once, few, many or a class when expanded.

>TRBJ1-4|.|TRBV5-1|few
TGCGCCAGCAGCTTGGGGGGGGTCGGAAAACTGTTTTTT
CASSLGGVGKLFF
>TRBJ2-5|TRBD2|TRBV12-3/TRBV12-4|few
TGTGCCGGCAGATTAGCGGGGGGGCACCCGACCCAGTACTTC
CAGRLAGGHPTQYF
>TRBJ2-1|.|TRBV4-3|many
TGCGCCAGCAGCCAAGAACGGGAAGGGGACAATGAGCAGTTCTTC
CASSQEREGDNEQFF
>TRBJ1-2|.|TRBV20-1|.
TGCAGTGCTAGTAGTGCACCAGCAGTAACTTCCTATGGCTACACCTTC
CSASSAPAVTSYGYTF
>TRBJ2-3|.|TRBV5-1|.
TGCGCCAGCAACTTGGAAGCAGGCACAGATACGCAGTATTTT
CASNLEAGTDTQYF
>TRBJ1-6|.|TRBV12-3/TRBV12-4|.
TGTGCCAGCAGAGGGAGCTCCTATAATTCACCCACCCACTTT
CASRGSSYNSPTHF
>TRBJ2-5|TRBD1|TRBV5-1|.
TGCGCCAGCAGCCAGGCCACAGGGGGCGCGAGTACAGAGACCCAGTACTTC
CASSQATGGASTETQYF
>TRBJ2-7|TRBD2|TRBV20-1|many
TGCAGTGCTCCTAGCGGGAGTAACGACGAGCAGTACTTC
CSAPSGSNDEQYF
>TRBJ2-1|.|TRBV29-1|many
TGCAGCGTGTCGCAGCCCAATGAGCAGTTCTTC
CSVSQPNEQFF
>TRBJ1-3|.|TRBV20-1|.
TGCAGTGCCCTTGCTCTAGGAAACACCATATATTTT
CSALALGNTIYF
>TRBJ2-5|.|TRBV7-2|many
TGTGCCAGCAGCCCAACCGGGGACCCAAGAGAGACCCAGTACTTC
CASSPTGDPRETQYF
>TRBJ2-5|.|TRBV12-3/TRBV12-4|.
TGTGCCAGCAGCCCTCCAGGGAGTGAGACCCAGTACTTC
CASSPPGSETQYF
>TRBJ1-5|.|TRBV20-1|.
TGCAGTGTGAGGAGAGTCGATAATCAGCCCCAGCATTTT
CSVRRVDNQPQHF
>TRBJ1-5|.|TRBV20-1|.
TGCAGTGCTCGAGCTGGAGGCAGCCATCGGCCCCAGCATTTT
CSARAGGSHRPQHF
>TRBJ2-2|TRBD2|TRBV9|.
TGTGCCAGCAGCGGTCGCGGGGGGGCTACCGGGGAGCTGTTTTTT
CASSGRGGATGELFF
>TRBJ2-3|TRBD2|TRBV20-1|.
TGCAGTGCTAAGAGCGGGAGCGGGGATACGCAGTATTTT
CSAKSGSGDTQYF
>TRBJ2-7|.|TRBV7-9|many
TGTGCCAGCAGCCCTGGGCAGCTCTACGAGCAGTACTTC
CASSPGQLYEQYF
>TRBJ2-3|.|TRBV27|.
TGTGCCAGCAGACCGGGACGCTGGGACGCAGATACGCAGTATTTT
CASRPGRWDADTQYF
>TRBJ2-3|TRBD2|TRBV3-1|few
TGTGCCAGCAGCCCTAACCTAGCGGGGGTCTTAGATACGCAGTATTTT
CASSPNLAGVLDTQYF
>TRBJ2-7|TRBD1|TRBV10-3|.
TGTGCCATGAAGGGACAGACCTACGAGCAGTACTTC
CAMKGQTYEQYF
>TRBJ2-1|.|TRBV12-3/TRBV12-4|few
TGTGCCAGCAGTGCTCAACGGGACACCCTTTCTGGGGAGCAGTTCTTC
CASSAQRDTLSGEQFF
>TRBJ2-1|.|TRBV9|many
TGTGCCAGCAGCGTAGCGGGTTACACGGGGGAGCAGTTCTTC
CASSVAGYTGEQFF
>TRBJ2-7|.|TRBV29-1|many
TGCAGCGTTGAAGATAAGGGCGGGAAATGCGAGCAGTACTTC
CSVEDKGGKCEQYF
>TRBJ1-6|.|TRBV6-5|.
TGTGCCAGCAGTTACGTCTTGTACCGTGGAAGTAATTCACCCCTCCACTTT
CASSYVLYRGSNSPLHF
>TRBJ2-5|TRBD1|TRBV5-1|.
TGCGCCAGCAGCTCGGGACAGATGGAGACCCAGTACTTC
CASSSGQMETQYF
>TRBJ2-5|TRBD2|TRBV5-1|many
TGCGCCAGGGCGACTAGCGTGATAGAGACCCAGTACTTC
CARATSVIETQYF
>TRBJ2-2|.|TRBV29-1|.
TGCAGCGTTGTTTCAAATGAGGCAGGGGACACCGGGGAGCTGTTTTTT
CSVVSNEAGDTGELFF